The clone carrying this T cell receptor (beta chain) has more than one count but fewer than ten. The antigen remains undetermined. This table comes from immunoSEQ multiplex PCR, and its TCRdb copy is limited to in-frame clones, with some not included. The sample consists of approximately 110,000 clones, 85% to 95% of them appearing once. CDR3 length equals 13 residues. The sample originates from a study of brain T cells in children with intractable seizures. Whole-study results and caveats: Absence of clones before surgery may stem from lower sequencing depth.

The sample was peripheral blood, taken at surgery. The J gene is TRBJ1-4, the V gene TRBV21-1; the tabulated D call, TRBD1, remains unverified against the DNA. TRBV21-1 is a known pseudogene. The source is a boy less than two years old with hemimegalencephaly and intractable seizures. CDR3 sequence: CAPLVRGNEKLFF. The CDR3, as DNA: TGTGCCCCGTTAGTAAGGGGTAATGAAAAACTGTTTTTT.